A single sample is the source of the 21 T cell receptor beta chains below, sequenced in a study of cytomegalovirus exposure and HLA in healthy donors. 60 Vbeta and 13 Jbeta primers were used in PCR. The repertoire was sequenced with immunoSEQ multiplex PCR; TCRdb's copy has only in-frame clones and lacks some. The table has some 120,000 clones, roughly 70% seen once; the top ten hold over 1.5%. Input material: PBMCs. These receptors were obtained from a woman under 30 in good health and CMV-seronegative.

This chain uses TRBV29-1 with TRBJ1-1; tentatively, D is TRBD1 (6 bases). Per the germline V gene, CDR1 is SQVTM and CDR2 is ANQGSEA. V gave up 7 bases and J gave up 4 bases, with 16 bases separating them. This CDR3 is built from 13 residues. Written as DNA, the CDR3 is TGCAGCGCGGGGGCGGGGGGCGGCACTGAAGCTTTCTTT. Encoded protein: CSAGAGGGTEAFF.

The rearrangement joins TRBV5-6 to TRBJ1-1; the D gene is possibly TRBD1 (5 bases). Germline assignment: CDR1 SGHDT and CDR2 YYEEEE. V lost 1 base, J lost 5 bases, and 9 bases lay in between. The CDR3 spans 13 residues. This chain's CDR3 is CASSLWGGTEAFF. The CDR3 coding sequence is TGTGCCAGCAGCTTGTGGGGGGGGACTGAAGCTTTCTTT.

This clone has a single count. J is TRBJ1-2 and V is TRBV20-1, with D unresolved. From germline, CDR1 is DFQATT and CDR2 SNEGSKA (reference sequence). This CDR3 contains 11 residues. Trimming shortened V by 6 bases and J by 4 bases, and 9 bases separated the two germline ends. Written as DNA, the CDR3 is TGCAGTGCCCCGAGGTCCTATGGCTACACCTTC. Translated: CSAPRSYGYTF.

V usage is TRBV6-5 and J usage is TRBJ2-7; TRBD1 matches 9 bases. CDR1 is MNHEY and CDR2 is SVGAGI in the germline V gene. Trimming at V came to 2 bases and at J to 3 bases, leaving 8 bases not matched to a gene. The CDR3 has 16 amino acids. In DNA, the CDR3 is TGTGCCAGCAGTTACGCCGGGTCGACAGGGGGCTACGAGCAGTACTTC. This sequence encodes CASSYAGSTGGYEQYF.

The chain carries TRBV4-1 and TRBJ1-1, with D possibly being TRBD1 (6 bases). The CDR3 sequence is 14 residues long. Trimming took 1 base from V and 5 from J, leaving 11 bases between them. The germline V gene has CDR1 MGHRA and CDR2 YSYEKL. CDR3 sequence: CASSQGQVRTEAFF. DNA of the CDR3: TGCGCCAGCAGCCAAGGACAGGTTAGGACTGAAGCTTTCTTT.

The V and J genes are TRBV11-2 and TRBJ1-2, with a possible D match to TRBD1 (6 bases). The CDR3 spans 15 residues. V lost 3 bases to trimming and J lost 1 base, with 12 bases between them. Germline CDR1 and CDR2: SGHAT and FQNNGV. The CDR3 loop is CASSLIQGINYGYTF. The CDR3 region has the DNA TGTGCCAGCAGCTTGATCCAGGGGATTAACTATGGCTACACCTTC.

The V gene is TRBV18, the J gene TRBJ1-6; D might be TRBD1 (6 bases). Germline V gene lookup returns CDR1 KGHSH and CDR2 LQKENI. There are 16 residues in the CDR3. V was trimmed by 3 bases and J by 7 bases, leaving 16 bases between them. The CDR3 DNA is TGTGCCAGCTCACCCCGGGGGGCCACGGCCAATTCACCCCTCCACTTT. Residues: CASSPRGATANSPLHF.

The chain joins TRBV6-5 to TRBJ1-1; TRBD1 matches 8 bases. The CDR3 runs to 14 residues. The germline V gene encodes CDR1 MNHEY and CDR2 SVGAGI. Trimming took 8 bases from V and 7 from J; bases not matched to a gene: 12. In DNA form, the CDR3 reads TGTGCCAGCCGAGATCGACAGGGGATAGTTGAAGCTTTCTTT. Protein: CASRDRQGIVEAFF.

The chain uses TRBV30 and TRBJ1-1, with 8 bases matching TRBD1. Germline CDR1 and CDR2: GTSNPN and SVGIG (reference sequence). With V trimmed by 2 bases and J by 5 bases, 4 bases remained unmatched. The CDR3 consists of 13 residues. The CDR3 DNA reads as TGTGCCTGGAGTCCTACAGGGGGGACTGAAGCTTTCTTT. Residues: CAWSPTGGTEAFF.

The chain links TRBV5-4 to TRBJ1-3; 7 bases match TRBD1. Trimming removed 4 bases from V and 0 bases from J; junction bases left unmatched: 13. The CDR3 consists of 18 residues. From germline, CDR1 is SGHNT and CDR2 YYREEE (reference sequence). The CDR3 nucleotides are TGTGCCAGCAGCAACCTGGGACAGCCTAGGAGCTCTGGAAACACCATATATTTT. Its protein is CASSNLGQPRSSGNTIYF.

The J gene is TRBJ2-7, the V gene TRBV6-1, with 7 bases matching TRBD1. V was clipped by 7 bases and J by 3 bases; unmatched bases: 6. Germline V gene lookup returns CDR1 MNHNS and CDR2 SASEGT. The CDR3 has 13 residues. The CDR3 sequence is CASTPGQHYEQYF. CDR3 sequence (DNA): TGTGCCAGCACCCCGGGACAGCACTACGAGCAGTACTTC.

The rearrangement links TRBV30 to TRBJ2-5; 8 bases align to TRBD1. The germline V gene encodes CDR1 GTSNPN and CDR2 SVGIG (reference sequence). The CDR3 is 15 amino acids. V was pared by 3 bases and J by 4 bases, with 10 bases of the junction left unmatched. CDR3 loop: CAWSKGDRGAETQYF. CDR3 nucleotide sequence: TGTGCCTGGAGCAAAGGCGACAGGGGAGCAGAGACCCAGTACTTC.

V and J are TRBV25-1 and TRBJ1-6, with TRBD1 as a possible D gene (5 bases). The V and J ends lost 3 bases and 7 bases respectively, with 10 bases between them. CDR3 size: 14 residues. In germline, CDR1 is MGHDK, CDR2 SYGVNS. CDR3 DNA: TGTGCCAGCAGTGACCAGGGTGGAAATTCACCCCTCCACTTT. It translates to CASSDQGGNSPLHF. Drawing the rest from reference TRBV25-1 and TRBJ1-6, the complete variable domain is EADIYQTPRYLVIGTGKKITLECSQTMGHDKMYWYQQDPGMELHLIHYSYGVNSTEKGDLSSESTVSRIRTEHFPLTLESARPSHTSQYLCASSDQGGNSPLHFGNGTRLTVT.

The CDR3 reads CASTRDSLNTEAFF. The CDR3 DNA sequence: TGTGCCAGCACCCGGGACAGTTTGAACACTGAAGCTTTCTTT. This rearrangement joins TRBV6-1 to TRBJ1-1; TRBD1 agrees at 7 bases. With 7 bases clipped from V and 0 bases from J, the junction kept 5 bases outside the gene matches. Germline values: CDR1 MNHNS, CDR2 SASEGT. The CDR3 covers 14 residues.

This chain uses TRBV28 with TRBJ2-1; 7 nucleotides align to TRBD1. The junction had 8 bases not matched to a gene; V was cut back by 6 bases and J by 3 bases. In germline, CDR1 is MDHEN, CDR2 SYDVKM. This CDR3 is 15 amino acids long. The CDR3 spells CASRDDRALYNEQFF. CDR3 in DNA: TGTGCCAGCAGAGATGACAGGGCCCTCTACAATGAGCAGTTCTTC.

The chain combines TRBV5-4 with TRBJ1-6, with 9 nucleotides matching TRBD1. The germline CDR1 and CDR2 sequences are SGHNT and YYREEE (reference sequence). J gave up 8 bases and V 4 bases, and 10 bases lay outside the gene matches. This CDR3 comprises 16 residues. DNA for the CDR3: TGTGCCAGCAGCCTACCACCGGGACAGGGAGATTCACCCCTCCACTTT. Protein sequence: CASSLPPGQGDSPLHF.

This chain joins TRBV21-1 and TRBJ1-2. TRBV21-1 corresponds to a pseudogene. The CDR3 loop spans 16 amino acids. The CDR3 DNA sequence: TGTGCCAGCAGCAAAGGGCTGGGGGGACGTAACTATGGCTACACCTTC. This translates into CASSKGLGGRNYGYTF.

The chain recombines TRBV6-5 with TRBJ2-7; a possible D gene is TRBD1 (7 bases). This CDR3 is 16 amino acids long. Per germline, CDR1 MNHEY and CDR2 SVGAGI. V lost 0 bases to trimming and J lost 0 bases, with 12 bases between them. In nucleotides, the CDR3 is TGTGCCAGCAGTTACTCACCAGGGGGGCACTCCTACGAGCAGTACTTC. This gives the protein CASSYSPGGHSYEQYF.

Regarding this clone: Other DNA sequences from this sample encode an identical CDR3 as well. This chain uses TRBV6-5 with TRBJ1-1; maybe TRBD1 (5 bases). Per germline, CDR1 MNHEY and CDR2 SVGAGI. V was pared by 5 bases and J by 1 base, with 11 bases between. The CDR3 extends over 14 amino acids. Here the CDR3 DNA reads TGTGCCAGCAGTAGGGAAACAGGGAACACTGAAGCTTTCTTT. It codes for CASSRETGNTEAFF.

V is TRBV29-1 and J is TRBJ1-4; maybe TRBD1 (6 bases). Trimming took 4 bases from V and 0 from J, leaving 9 bases between them. Germline values: CDR1 SQVTM, CDR2 ANQGSEA. CDR3 length: 14 amino acids. CDR3 loop: CSVGGTTTNEKLFF. DNA of the CDR3: TGCAGCGTTGGAGGGACAACAACTAATGAAAAACTGTTTTTT. Looking up the rest from reference TRBV29-1 and TRBJ1-4 gives the full variable domain: SAVISQKPSRDICQRGTSLTIQCQVDSQVTMMFWYRQQPGQSLTLIATANQGSEATYESGFVIDKFPISRPNLTFSTLTVSNMSPEDSSIYLCSVGGTTTNEKLFFGSGTQLSVL.

The gene calls are TRBV19 and TRBJ1-1, with D possibly being TRBD1 (6 bases). The CDR3 runs to 15 residues. In germline, CDR1 is LNHDA, CDR2 SQIVND (reference sequence). V was pared by 4 bases and J by 11 bases, with 23 bases between. The CDR3 region is CASSTYRDTTNWAFF. The CDR3 DNA sequence: TGTGCCAGTAGTACGTACCGGGACACGACCAATTGGGCTTTCTTT.